The rows below give T cell receptor beta chains drawn from one sample of a study of shared clonotypes between healthy human individuals. This table comes from immunoSEQ multiplex PCR, and its TCRdb copy is limited to in-frame clones, with some not included. The table has 1.4 million or so clones, 97% to 99% seen once. Sample: naive CD4+ T cells sorted from blood. Receptors were obtained from a man aged 30 to 45 in good health. CDR3s include the opening cysteine and the closing phenylalanine or tryptophan.

TRBJ2-7	TRBV5-1	CASSLDLGSINEQYF
TRBJ1-5	TRBV4-1	CASSQGDRGNQPQHF
TRBJ2-3	TRBV25-1	CASSEPISGDADTQYF
TRBJ2-5	TRBV11-2	CASSLGTSLKGTQYF
TRBJ2-1	TRBV5-1	CASSLDRGAYNEQFF
TRBJ2-1	TRBV7-2	CASRGASGNNEQFF
TRBJ2-7	TRBV4-3	CASSQDLRTSGSYEQYF
TRBJ2-1	TRBV6-6	CASSLASSSYNEQFF
TRBJ2-1	TRBV7-2	CASKPIFGSYNEQFF
TRBJ2-1	TRBV5-8	CASSFRGSRGYNEQFF
TRBJ2-7	TRBV6-1	CASSEGSGVLYEQYF
TRBJ2-1	TRBV5-1	CASSSTGTGSYNEQFF
TRBJ2-4	TRBV5-1	CASSLSAGRNIQYF
TRBJ2-7	TRBV7-2	CASSLGQGAPREQYF
TRBJ1-2	TRBV10-3	CAIRSDRVLNYGYTF
TRBJ2-3	TRBV5-1	CASSGEGDTQYF
TRBJ2-5	TRBV19	CASSIGAGRKTQYF
TRBJ1-2	TRBV28	CASRSSGGNYGYTF
TRBJ2-7	TRBV14	CASSRSQAARSYEQYF
TRBJ1-5	TRBV28	CASSPRRGTGNQPQHF
TRBJ1-2	TRBV7-9	CASSLENSYGYTF
TRBJ2-2	TRBV28	CASSLGAGELFF
TRBJ1-5	TRBV19	CASRGTGQPQHF
TRBJ2-1	TRBV4-1	CASSLTGTLSVEQFF
TRBJ2-1	TRBV19	CASSIGDNEQFF
TRBJ2-1	TRBV7-7	CASSLGQYNEQFF
TRBJ2-5	TRBV7-8	CASSSEGTQYF
TRBJ2-6	TRBV7-3	CASSSDRVASGANVLTF
TRBJ2-7	TRBV14	CASSRDVGSYEQYF